The 29 T cell receptor beta chains in this list originate from one sample, sequenced in a study of T-cell memory formation after mild COVID-19. TCRdb called the 5' RACE reads again in MiXCR, with one record for every CDR3 protein. This table holds approximately 400,000 distinct CDR3 sequences, roughly 18% found once. Sequencing was done on a sample of PBMCs or a T cell subset sorted from them (not recorded which). The origin of the receptors is a man aged 18 to 30 who had mild COVID-19 (a few samples of this study predate the infection). Cell type and time point are not known.

The chain is built from TRBV6-5 and TRBJ1-3, with a tentative D call TRBD1 (5 bases). V was pared by 2 bases and J by 0 bases, with 14 bases between. The CDR3 is 17 residues long. Germline CDR1 and CDR2: MNHEY and SVGAGI. CDR3 sequence reads: CASSYTPGRFSGNTIYF. CDR3 DNA sequence: TGTGCCAGCAGTTACACCCCGGGACGCTTCTCTGGAAACACCATATATTTT.

The chain carries TRBV12-3 or TRBV12-4 and TRBJ1-5, with D unresolved. Trimming shortened V by 1 base and J by 0 bases, and 7 bases separated the two germline ends. The CDR3 covers 15 residues. The CDR3 DNA follows: TGTGCCAGCAGTTTAGTCGCTTATAGCAATCAGCCCCAGCATTTT. This sequence encodes CASSLVAYSNQPQHF.

To note about this clonotype: The junction departs from the called germline gene at one end, perhaps through a read error. The J gene is TRBJ2-5, the V gene TRBV7-9, with TRBD2 matching 13 bases. CDR1 and CDR2 from the germline V gene are SEHNR and FQNEAQ (reference sequence). This CDR3 comprises 16 residues. Here the CDR3 reads CASSPRLAGGIEAQYF. The CDR3 region has the DNA TGTGCCAGCAGCCCGCGACTAGCGGGGGGCATAGAGGCCCAGTACTTC.

The chain has TRBV7-6 and TRBJ1-1; tentatively, D is TRBD1 (5 bases). CDR3 length: 17 amino acids. Per the germline V gene, CDR1 is SGHVS and CDR2 is FNYEAQ. V lost 6 bases and J 1 base, leaving 21 bases between the germline ends. The CDR3 DNA reads TGTGCCAGCAGTCCTACCCCAGGGTCCCTCAGGAACACTGAAGCTTTCTTT. This encodes CASSPTPGSLRNTEAFF.

There are a few counts of this clonotype. The chain employs TRBV7-8 and TRBJ2-1; D gene uncertain. Trimming pared 6 bases from V and 6 bases from J, leaving 15 bases between. The germline V gene encodes CDR1 SGHVS and CDR2 FQNEAQ. This CDR3 region has 14 residues. The CDR3 reads CASSHPRQGNEQFF. CDR3 nucleotide sequence: TGTGCCAGCAGTCACCCCCGACAAGGCAATGAGCAGTTCTTC. Based on the CDR3 plus reference TRBV7-8 and TRBJ2-1, the full variable domain is GAGVSQSPRYKVAKRGQDVALRCDPISGHVSLFWYQQALGQGPEFLTYFQNEAQLDKSGLPSDRFFAERPEGSVSTLKIQRTQQEDSAVYLCASSHPRQGNEQFFGPGTRLTVL.

About this clonotype itself: This may be a read error: a much more frequent sequence differs by one nucleotide. This rearrangement joins TRBV7-2 to TRBJ1-3, with a weak D call TRBD1 (5 bases). The germline V gene encodes CDR1 SGHTA and CDR2 FQGNSA. The CDR3 consists of 14 residues. CDR3 nucleotide sequence: TGTGCCAGCAGCTTAGGGGGCTCTGGAAACAACATATATTTT. Amino acids: CASSLGGSGNNIYF.

The rearrangement uses TRBV7-9 and TRBJ1-2; 10 bases align to TRBD1. V was clipped by 3 bases and J by 8 bases; unmatched bases: 6. Germline assignment: CDR1 SEHNR and CDR2 FQNEAQ (reference sequence). The CDR3 runs 14 residues. The CDR3 nucleotides read TGTGCCAGCAGCTTCCCCGACAGGGGGCGAGGCTACACCTTC. As protein: CASSFPDRGRGYTF.

In this sample, this clonotype turned up a few times. This chain links TRBV5-1 with TRBJ2-3; D call uncertain. This CDR3 comprises 14 residues. Trimming removed 0 bases at V and 6 bases at J, with 11 bases between. In germline, CDR1 is SGHRS, CDR2 YFSETQ. The CDR3 bases are TGCGCCAGCAGCTTGGCCAATACGCCCGATACGCAGTATTTT. Its protein is CASSLANTPDTQYF.

This clonotype has just a few counts. The chain employs TRBV28 and TRBJ2-7; D unclear. Trimming cost V 2 bases and J 3 bases, with 11 bases left between them. This CDR3 contains 14 residues. Germline V gives CDR1 MDHEN, CDR2 SYDVKM. CDR3 protein: CASSLDTEHYEQYV. CDR3 nucleotides: TGTGCCAGCAGTTTAGACACAGAGCACTACGAGCAGTACGTC.

The rearrangement links TRBV6-5 to TRBJ2-2, with 14 bases matching TRBD2. The CDR3 is made up of 17 amino acids. Germline V gene sequence: CDR1 MNHEY, CDR2 SVGAGI. Unmatched junction bases numbered 2, after V lost 1 base and J lost 4 bases. CDR3 loop: CASSYLGLAGATGELFF. CDR3 DNA: TGTGCCAGCAGTTACTTGGGACTAGCGGGGGCCACCGGGGAGCTGTTTTTT.

The CDR3, as DNA: TGTGCCAGCAGCCAAACGGGCCGGGAATCACCCCTCCACTTT. This gives the protein CASSQTGRESPLHF. V gene TRBV3-1 combines with J gene TRBJ1-6; D unclear. Germline CDR1 is LGHDT and CDR2 is YNNKEL (reference sequence). V lost 2 bases to trimming and J lost 10 bases, with 12 bases between them. The CDR3 is made up of 14 amino acids.

The table lists this clonotype with many counts. The chain recombines TRBV7-2 with TRBJ1-6; D gene unclear. Germline loops: CDR1 SGHTA, CDR2 FQGNSA. Trimming took off 5 bases at V and 5 bases at J, with 7 bases between the two ends. The CDR3 is 13 residues long. CDR3 residues: CASSPLHNSPLHF. The CDR3 DNA follows: TGTGCCAGCAGCCCTCTACATAATTCACCCCTCCACTTT.

This clonotype has more than one count but fewer than ten. The CDR3 DNA reads as TGTGCCAGCAGCTTAGGGCCCGCCGTTAACTATGGCTACACCTTC. Its translation: CASSLGPAVNYGYTF. The gene calls are TRBV13 and TRBJ1-2; no clear D. Trimming removed 0 bases at V and 1 base at J, with 9 bases between. This CDR3 is 15 amino acids long. Germline assignment: CDR1 PRHDT and CDR2 FYEKMQ (reference sequence).

This clonotype was observed a handful of times. The chain joins TRBV30 to TRBJ2-5; 14 bases are a match to TRBD2. The CDR3 runs to 16 residues. The ends lost 1 base at V and 3 bases at J; junction bases unmatched: 4. Germline V gene data show CDR1 as GTSNPN and CDR2 as SVGIG (reference sequence). In DNA form, the CDR3 reads TGTGCCTGGAGTGAAGGACTAGCGGGGGGTAAAGAGACCCAGTACTTC. Protein product: CAWSEGLAGGKETQYF.

This clonotype was seen more than once but under ten times. The rearrangement joins TRBV7-9 to TRBJ2-5; TRBD1 agrees at 7 bases. Per the germline V gene, CDR1 is SEHNR and CDR2 is FQNEAQ (reference sequence). The CDR3 is 14 residues long. V was pared by 4 bases and J by 4 bases, with 6 bases of the junction left unmatched. CDR3 nucleotides: TGTGCCAGCAGCTCCACAGGGGACCGAGAGACCCAGTACTTC. It specifies CASSSTGDRETQYF.

The count of this clonotype is one. This chain links TRBV7-2 with TRBJ2-7; no clear D. Trimming took off 1 base at V and 7 bases at J, with 14 bases between the two ends. This CDR3 region has 14 residues. The germline CDR1 and CDR2 sequences are SGHTA and FQGNSA. The CDR3 region has the DNA TGTGCCAGCAGCTTAGGAGGTTCCGTCGGGGAGCAGTACTTC. Amino acids: CASSLGGSVGEQYF.

The chain combines TRBV7-2 with TRBJ1-6, with D unresolved. V dropped 0 bases and J dropped 10 bases, with 7 bases sitting between them. Germline V CDR1 and CDR2: SGHTA, FQGNSA. The CDR3 sequence is 13 residues long. CDR3 loop: CASSLAIASPLHF. In nucleotides, the CDR3 is TGTGCCAGCAGCTTAGCTATCGCCTCACCCCTCCACTTT.

The V and J genes are TRBV30 and TRBJ1-1; weak D call: TRBD1 (6 bases). The germline V gene has CDR1 GTSNPN and CDR2 SVGIG (reference sequence). The CDR3 runs 12 residues. The ends were cut back, 0 bases at V and 10 bases at J, with 12 bases in the middle. Here the CDR3 reads CAWSVPGGRAFF. The CDR3 nucleotides read TGTGCCTGGAGTGTGCCGGGGGGCCGAGCTTTCTTT.

This rearrangement joins TRBV4-3 to TRBJ1-2; D is ambiguous. Per germline, CDR1 LGHNA and CDR2 YSLEER. Trimming shortened V by 1 base and J by 0 bases, and 15 bases separated the two germline ends. This CDR3 contains 17 residues. The CDR3, as DNA: TGCGCCAGCAGCCAAGCAGTTTACCGATTAGCTAACTATGGCTACACCTTC. It is translated as CASSQAVYRLANYGYTF.

V is TRBV7-9 and J is TRBJ1-4, with TRBD1 as a possible D gene (6 bases). Trimming took off 6 bases at V and 4 bases at J, with 12 bases between the two ends. The CDR3 totals 14 residues. Germline V gene lookup returns CDR1 SEHNR and CDR2 FQNEAQ (reference sequence). The DNA for the CDR3 is TGTGCCAGCAGGCCAGGGGACCTTAATGAAAAACTGTTTTTT. It yields the protein CASRPGDLNEKLFF. Supplemented by reference TRBV7-9 and TRBJ1-4, the full variable domain reads DTGVSQNPRHKITKRGQNVTFRCDPISEHNRLYWYRQTLGQGPEFLTYFQNEAQLEKSRLLSDRFSAERPKGSFSTLEIQRTEQGDSAMYLCASRPGDLNEKLFFGSGTQLSVL.

The chain carries TRBV15 and TRBJ2-7; D is perhaps TRBD1 (6 bases). The CDR3 contains 16 residues. The V end was cut by 1 base, the J end by 3 bases, with 16 bases between. Germline lookup yields CDR1 LNHNV and CDR2 YYDKDF (reference sequence). The CDR3 nucleotides read TGTGCCACCAGCAGAGGGCTAACAGGGAGCCACTACGAGCAGTACTTC. It specifies CATSRGLTGSHYEQYF.

This clonotype has only a few counts. The chain is built from TRBV5-4 and TRBJ2-1, with 15 bases aligning to TRBD2. CDR3 length: 16 amino acids. Losses at the gene ends were 3 bases for V and 4 bases for J; bases not matched to a gene: 2. The germline V gene encodes CDR1 SGHNT and CDR2 YYREEE (reference sequence). The CDR3 DNA sequence: TGTGCCAGCAGCTCTGGACTAGCGGGGGGGTACAATGAGCAGTTCTTC. It is translated as CASSSGLAGGYNEQFF.

The chain has TRBV20-1 and TRBJ1-2; 7 bases agree with TRBD1. The CDR3 covers 13 residues. The V gene end was trimmed by 3 bases and the J gene end by 5 bases; junction bases not matched to a gene: 6. Per the germline V gene, CDR1 is DFQATT and CDR2 is SNEGSKA (reference sequence). Written as DNA, the CDR3 is TGCAGTGCTAGTCGACAGGGAGGGTATGGCTACACCTTC. Translation gives CSASRQGGYGYTF.

This clonotype was seen more than once but under ten times. This rearrangement joins TRBV12-3 or TRBV12-4 to TRBJ1-5; TRBD1 aligns across 8 bases. The CDR3 covers 13 residues. V was clipped by 5 bases and J by 6 bases; unmatched bases: 3. CDR3 sequence reads: CASSPGGFQPQHF. The CDR3 DNA is TGTGCCAGCAGTCCAGGGGGCTTTCAGCCCCAGCATTTT.

The chain carries TRBV6-5 and TRBJ1-2; the match to TRBD1 covers 9 bases. Per germline, CDR1 MNHEY and CDR2 SVGAGI. The junction had 17 bases not matched to a gene; V was cut back by 10 bases and J by 8 bases. The CDR3 runs 15 residues. The DNA of the CDR3 is TGTGCCACTCGGGACAGGGCGCTTCATTGGGGGGGCTACACCTTC. Amino acids: CATRDRALHWGGYTF.

The gene calls are TRBV7-6 and TRBJ2-7, with a tentative D call TRBD2 (6 bases). Trimming took 1 base from V and 7 from J, leaving 14 bases between them. The CDR3 is 14 amino acids. Germline V gene sequence: CDR1 SGHVS, CDR2 FNYEAQ. CDR3 sequence reads: CASSLGGATWEQYF. CDR3 sequence (DNA): TGTGCCAGCAGCTTAGGCGGGGCTACTTGGGAGCAGTACTTC.

In this sample, this clonotype turned up a few times. J is TRBJ1-1 and V is TRBV11-2; no definite D call. Trimming took off 0 bases at V and 8 bases at J, with 10 bases between the two ends. CDR1 SGHAT and CDR2 FQNNGV come from the germline V gene. The CDR3 consists of 13 residues. The CDR3 DNA reads TGTGCCAGCAGCTTAGAAGCCACCCTCGAAGCTTTCTTT. As protein: CASSLEATLEAFF.

This clonotype was counted ten times or more. V usage is TRBV7-3 and J usage is TRBJ2-1; D is uncertain. Trimming took off 2 bases at V and 3 bases at J, with 8 bases between the two ends. The CDR3 contains 14 residues. CDR1 and CDR2 (germline): SGHTA, FQGTGA. The CDR3 here is CASSLSHYYNEQFF. CDR3 coding DNA: TGTGCCAGCAGCTTATCCCACTACTACAATGAGCAGTTCTTC.

This clonotype was counted only a few times. The CDR3, as DNA: TGTGCCAGCAGCTGGTTGGGATTAGCGGGCGGACAAGAGACCCAGTACTTC. This gives the protein CASSWLGLAGGQETQYF. The chain employs TRBV5-6 and TRBJ2-5, with 7 bases matching TRBD2. Looked up from germline, CDR1 is SGHDT and CDR2 is YYEEEE. The CDR3 consists of 17 residues. V gave up 3 bases and J gave up 2 bases; unmatched junction bases: 13. The full variable domain, completed using reference TRBV5-6 and TRBJ2-5, is DAGVTQSPTHLIKTRGQQVTLRCSPKSGHDTVSWYQQALGQGPQFIFQYYEEEERQRGNFPDRFSGHQFPNYSSELNVNALLLGDSALYLCASSWLGLAGGQETQYFGPGTRLLVL.